This T cell receptor beta chain comes out of a study of blood T cells in healthy people across ages. Study-level findings and limits: Long-lived donors carried more naive CD4+ cells and greater diversity than aged donors.

The ends lost 4 bases at V and 7 bases at J; junction bases unmatched: 10. The germline V gene has CDR1 MNHEY and CDR2 SVGAGI. The CDR3 runs 16 residues. Staff drew around 10 milliliters of peripheral blood from each donor. Each sample used at least 6.5 million PBMCs. Extractions gave at least 5.5 micrograms of total RNA per sample. With regard to this clonotype: The target antigen is unknown.

With a J-beta primer mix and a sample-barcoded 5' primer, a second PCR ran about 6 to 11 cycles. Using its own MiXCR run on the 5' RACE reads, TCRdb lists one record per CDR3 protein. The data contain about 1.5 million distinct CDR3 sequences, roughly 43% of them singletons. Sequencing was done on a sample of blood. The TCR sequence derives from a woman aged 18-30 years in good health. This chain uses TRBV6-5 with TRBJ1-6, with 7 bases fitting TRBD1. The CDR3 reads CASSWGAGGRNSPLHF. The DNA for the CDR3 is TGTGCCAGCAGTTGGGGGGCAGGGGGGAGGAATTCACCCCTCCACTTT.